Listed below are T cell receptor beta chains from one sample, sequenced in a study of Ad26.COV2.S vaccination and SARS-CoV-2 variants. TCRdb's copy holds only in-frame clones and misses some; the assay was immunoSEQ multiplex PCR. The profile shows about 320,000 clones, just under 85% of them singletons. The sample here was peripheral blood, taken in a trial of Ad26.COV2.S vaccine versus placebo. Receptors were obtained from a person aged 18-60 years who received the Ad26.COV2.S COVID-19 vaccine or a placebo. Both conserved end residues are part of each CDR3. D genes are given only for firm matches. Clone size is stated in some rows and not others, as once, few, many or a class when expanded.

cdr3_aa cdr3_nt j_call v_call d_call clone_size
CASSQAGGEQFF TGTGCCAGCAGCCAAGCAGGGGGTGAGCAGTTCTTC TRBJ2-1 TRBV7-8 TRBD1 .
CASSAQGANTEAFF TGTGCCAGCAGCGCACAGGGGGCCAACACTGAAGCTTTCTTT TRBJ1-1 TRBV7-2 TRBD1 .
CASSLQASGGMNTGELFF TGCGCCAGCAGCTTGCAGGCTAGCGGGGGGATGAACACCGGGGAGCTGTTTTTT TRBJ2-2 TRBV5-1 TRBD2 .
CASSPGQTYEQYF TGTGCCAGCAGTCCGGGACAGACCTACGAGCAGTACTTC TRBJ2-7 TRBV27 TRBD1 once
CASSVGSTQSYEQYF TGTGCCAGCAGCGTAGGGTCTACCCAATCCTACGAGCAGTACTTC TRBJ2-7 TRBV9 . .
CASSLGLAASGYQETQYF TGTGCCAGCAGCTTAGGTCTTGCGGCTAGCGGATATCAAGAGACCCAGTACTTC TRBJ2-5 TRBV7-9 TRBD2 .
CASSPPSTDTQYF TGTGCCAGCTCACCACCTAGCACAGATACGCAGTATTTT TRBJ2-3 TRBV18 . few
CASSHDSHPLGSGELFF TGTGCCAGCAGCCACGATTCCCACCCTCTTGGGTCCGGGGAGCTGTTTTTT TRBJ2-2 TRBV5-5 . .
CASSASNQPQHF TGTGCCAGCAGTGCCTCAAATCAGCCCCAGCATTTT TRBJ1-5 TRBV2 . few
CASSFSPGTGKETQYF TGTGCCAGCAGCTTTTCTCCCGGGACAGGGAAAGAGACCCAGTACTTC TRBJ2-5 TRBV7-9 TRBD1 few
CASSLAGGTGSNSPLHF TGTGCCAGCAGCTTAGCGGGAGGGACGGGAAGTAATTCACCCCTCCACTTT TRBJ1-6 TRBV7-2 . few
CASSLLTTGNEQFF TGCGCCAGCAGCTTGCTCACTACAGGGAATGAGCAGTTCTTC TRBJ2-1 TRBV5-1 . .
CASSLGGGYNEQFF TGTGCCAGCAGCTTGGGGGGGGGCTACAATGAGCAGTTCTTC TRBJ2-1 TRBV5-4 TRBD2 .
CASSQIVAGRYNEQFF TGTGCCAGCAGCCAAATCGTGGCGGGGAGGTACAATGAGCAGTTCTTC TRBJ2-1 TRBV4-2 . .
CASSSGRGGAWETQYF TGTGCCAGCAGCTCCGGACGGGGAGGGGCTTGGGAGACCCAGTACTTC TRBJ2-5 TRBV11-3 TRBD2 once
CASSLGPSGGGELFF TGCGCCAGCAGCCTAGGCCCTAGCGGAGGGGGGGAGCTGTTTTTT TRBJ2-2 TRBV5-1 TRBD2 many